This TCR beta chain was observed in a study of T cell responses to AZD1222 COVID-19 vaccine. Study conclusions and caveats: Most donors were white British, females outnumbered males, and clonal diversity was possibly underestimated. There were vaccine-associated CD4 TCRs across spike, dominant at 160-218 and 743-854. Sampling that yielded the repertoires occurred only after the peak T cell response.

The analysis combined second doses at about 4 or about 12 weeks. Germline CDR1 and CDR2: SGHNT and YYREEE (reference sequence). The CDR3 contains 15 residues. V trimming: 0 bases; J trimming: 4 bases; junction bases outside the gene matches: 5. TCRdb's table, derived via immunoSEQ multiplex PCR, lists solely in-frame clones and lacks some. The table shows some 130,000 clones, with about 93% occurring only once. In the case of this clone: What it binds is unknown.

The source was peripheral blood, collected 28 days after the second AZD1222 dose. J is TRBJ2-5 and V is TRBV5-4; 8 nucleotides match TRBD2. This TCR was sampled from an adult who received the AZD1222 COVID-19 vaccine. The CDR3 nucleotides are TGTGCCAGCAGCTTGGCGGGGGGGCGGGGAGAGACCCAGTACTTC. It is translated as CASSLAGGRGETQYF.